This T cell receptor (beta chain) originates from a study of shared T cell receptors in the human thymus. Profiled with immunoSEQ multiplex PCR; TCRdb holds only in-frame clones, not every one. The data contain hundreds of thousands of clones, roughly 88% of them singletons. These data were likewise used in another study, on human thymus T cells. According to that study: During corrective heart surgery, resections were taken, and the thymus tissue came from them.

Source material: thymocytes. The receptor was isolated from a boy younger than two with a congenital heart defect.

CDR3 loop: CSARGPGQFF. For the CDR3, the DNA is TGCAGTGCTAGGGGGCCGGGGCAGTTCTTC. The chain has TRBV20-1 and TRBJ2-1; possible D gene TRBD1, 5 bases. Germline loops: CDR1 DFQATT, CDR2 SNEGSKA (reference sequence). The CDR3 runs to 10 residues. Trimming removed 3 bases at V and 12 bases at J, with 9 bases between.